What follows are 6 T cell receptor beta chains derived from one specimen sequenced in a study of T cell responses to AZD1222 COVID-19 vaccine. Libraries were prepared by immunoSEQ multiplex PCR; TCRdb keeps only in-frame clonotypes and omits some of them. The sample has roughly 110,000 clones; roughly 80% are singletons. The sequenced sample was peripheral blood, obtained on day 0 of AZD1222 vaccination. Receptors were obtained from an adult in good health.

V is TRBV7-9 and J is TRBJ1-1; D is undetermined. Germline V gene sequence: CDR1 SEHNR, CDR2 FQNEAQ (reference sequence). The CDR3 covers 11 residues. The germline V and J ends were trimmed by 4 bases and 5 bases, with 5 bases remaining between them. The CDR3 loop reads CASSYDTEAFF. The CDR3 nucleotides are TGTGCCAGCAGCTACGATACTGAAGCTTTCTTT.

The table lists this clone with a count of one. This sequence joins TRBV27 and TRBJ1-6, with 7 bases identical to TRBD1. Per germline, CDR1 MNHEY and CDR2 SMNVEV (reference sequence). The trim removed 3 bases at V and 6 bases at J, leaving 5 bases unmatched. CDR3 length equals 15 residues. Here the CDR3 reads CASSFENRGNSPLHF. The DNA for the CDR3 is TGTGCCAGCAGTTTCGAGAACAGGGGTAATTCACCCCTCCACTTT.

A note on this clone: Being one base from a much bigger clone, this may be a read error. The chain combines TRBV7-9 with TRBJ1-2; tentative D call: TRBD1 (5 bases). The CDR3 runs 13 residues. Trimming removed 1 base at V and 7 bases at J, with 10 bases between. Germline assignment: CDR1 SEHNR and CDR2 FQNEAQ (reference sequence). The CDR3 region has the DNA TGTGCCAGCAGCTTAGGGGGGTTAGGTGGCTACACCTTC. Encoded protein: CASSLGGLGGYTF.

The chain employs TRBV28 and TRBJ2-3, with TRBD1 matching over 7 bases. CDR1 and CDR2 (germline): MDHEN, SYDVKM. V shed 7 bases, J shed 10 bases, and the junction held 8 bases outside the gene matches. The CDR3 runs 12 residues. CDR3 DNA sequence: TGTGCCAGCAAGGGGGCGGGCAGGGCGCAGTATTTT. Translated, it gives CASKGAGRAQYF.

This rearrangement joins TRBV18 to TRBJ1-1; D remains ambiguous. The germline CDR1 and CDR2 sequences are KGHSH and LQKENI. The V and J ends lost 3 bases and 0 bases respectively, with 8 bases between them. This CDR3 is built from 14 residues. The CDR3 nucleotides read TGTGCCAGCTCACCTTGGACGGTGAACACTGAAGCTTTCTTT. Its translation is CASSPWTVNTEAFF.

The chain uses TRBV7-2 and TRBJ2-3; 7 nucleotides match TRBD1. Germline V CDR1 and CDR2: SGHTA, FQGNSA. Trimming at V came to 4 bases and at J to 3 bases, leaving 1 base not matched to a gene. The CDR3 consists of 13 residues. CDR3 nucleotides: TGTGCCAGCAGCTCGACAGGGACAGATACGCAGTATTTT. It yields the protein CASSSTGTDTQYF.